The clone carrying this TCR beta chain was recorded once. The table came from immunoSEQ multiplex PCR; TCRdb's copy has only in-frame clones and leaves some out. The table lists 40,000 to 55,000 clones, about nine tenths of them singletons. This entry belongs to a study of T cell changes during pregnancy in multiple sclerosis. There are 12 residues in the CDR3. The V end lost 5 bases, the J end lost 2 bases, and 5 bases lay between the germline ends. Germline V gives CDR1 SGHTA, CDR2 FQGNSA. The specimen comprised CD4+ T cells from peripheral blood mononuclear cells, sampled after pregnancy. The sequence was collected from a female donor with multiple sclerosis, enrolled in a pregnancy study. V is TRBV7-2 and J is TRBJ2-3; D is uncertain. The CDR3 nucleotides read TGTGCCAGCAGCCCCTTCACAGATACGCAGTATTTT. Translated: CASSPFTDTQYF.